In this sample, the clone carrying this T cell receptor beta chain turned up a few times. iRepertoire HTBI primers and Arm-PCR of CDR3 regions built TCR beta libraries. TCRdb reprocessed the multiplex PCR reads via MiXCR and lists one record per CDR3 protein. Here the sample spans 400,000 or so distinct CDR3 sequences, about 20% being singletons. J gave up 3 bases and V 2 bases, and 11 bases lay outside the gene matches. Germline CDR1 SGHAT, CDR2 FQNNGV. This CDR3 contains 17 residues. Time point indicated: persistent/refractory GD, antithyroid drugs over 5 years with positive TRAb. PBMCs provided the RNA from which the TCR library was made. The data originate from a study of regulatory T cells in long-lasting Graves disease.

Sequenced material: peripheral blood mononuclear cells (PBMCs), taken when the disease was refractory, from a patient treated with antithyroid drugs. The chain links TRBV11-2 to TRBJ1-1; the match to TRBD1 covers 8 bases. This TCR was recovered from a female donor with Graves disease. The CDR3 DNA reads TGTGCCAGCAGCTTAAAAACAGGGGGAGAAAGCTACACTGAAGCTTTCTTT. Encoded protein: CASSLKTGGESYTEAFF.